This is a list of T cell receptor beta chains from one sample in a study of T cells in Graves' hyperthyroidism and ophthalmopathy. TCRdb analysed the multiplex PCR reads with MiXCR anew, one entry per CDR3 protein. The sample includes approximately 150,000 distinct CDR3 sequences, less than 10% of them seen just once. The sample was blood. The origin of the receptors is a woman younger than 35 with Graves' hyperthyroidism that later progressed to Graves' ophthalmopathy. CDR3s include the opening cysteine and the closing phenylalanine or tryptophan. A D gene is named only where the DNA matches it firmly. The size of a clone is reported for some rows only, either as once, few or many, or as a class for expanded clones.

.	.	TRBJ2-2	TRBV4-2	CASSQEGGVGELFF	TGTGCCAGCAGCCAAGAGGGGGGTGTCGGGGAGCTGTTTTTT
many	TRBD1	TRBJ2-1	TRBV12-3/TRBV12-4	CASSKTGAHNEQFF	TGTGCCAGCAGCAAAACAGGGGCCCACAATGAGCAGTTCTTC
many	.	TRBJ2-1	TRBV20-1	CSARDQEGFAEQFF	TGCAGTGCTAGAGATCAAGAGGGGTTTGCTGAGCAGTTCTTC
.	TRBD1	TRBJ2-2	TRBV5-8	CASSLVDRAPSTGELFF	TGTGCCAGCAGCTTGGTCGACAGGGCACCTTCCACCGGGGAGCTGTTTTTT
many	TRBD1	TRBJ2-7	TRBV11-2	CASSLTGTGYRQYF	TGTGCCAGCAGCCTTACCGGGACAGGGTACAGGCAGTACTTC
few	.	TRBJ1-3	TRBV7-9	CASSPRKTISGNTIYF	TGTGCCAGCAGCCCTCGGAAGACTATCTCTGGAAACACCATATATTTT
few	TRBD1	TRBJ2-3	TRBV7-9	CASSPRQGENTDTQYF	TGTGCCAGCAGCCCGAGACAGGGGGAAAACACAGATACGCAGTATTTT
.	.	TRBJ2-5	TRBV20-1	CSAYPGQLGQETQYF	TGCAGTGCTTACCCCGGACAGCTGGGACAAGAGACCCAGTACTTC
many	.	TRBJ1-4	TRBV13	CASSLGLDEKLFF	TGTGCCAGCAGCTTAGGCCTGGACGAAAAACTGTTTTTT
.	.	TRBJ2-1	TRBV3-1	CASSQDSGRFSYNEQFF	TGTGCCAGCAGCCAAGACTCGGGGAGATTCTCCTACAATGAGCAGTTCTTC
many	TRBD1	TRBJ1-4	TRBV20-1	CSARGDRVAGKLFF	TGCAGTGCTAGAGGGGACAGGGTTGCTGGAAAACTGTTTTTT
many	TRBD2	TRBJ2-3	TRBV30	CAWRGGGDTDTQYF	TGTGCCTGGAGAGGCGGGGGGGACACAGATACGCAGTATTTT
many	.	TRBJ2-7	TRBV9	CASSISGGNEQYF	TGTGCCAGCAGCATAAGTGGGGGTAACGAGCAGTACTTC
many	.	TRBJ1-1	TRBV28	CASKGLRNTEAFF	TGTGCCAGCAAAGGACTCAGGAACACTGAAGCTTTCTTT
many	TRBD1	TRBJ1-4	TRBV7-2	CASSLGGGRGEKLFF	TGTGCCAGCAGCTTAGGAGGGGGCAGAGGTGAAAAACTGTTTTTT